The T cell receptor beta chain described here comes from a study of cytomegalovirus exposure and HLA in healthy donors. PCR involved 60 Vbeta and 13 Jbeta primers. The table came from immunoSEQ multiplex PCR; TCRdb's copy has only in-frame clones and leaves some out. The table lists around 230,000 clones, about 75% of them singletons. In its sample, this clone was seen a few times. Germline V CDR1 and CDR2: SNHLY, FYNNEI. With 6 bases removed from V and 8 bases from J, the gap between germline ends came to 17 bases. The CDR3 covers 14 residues. The receptor comes from a male donor in good health and CMV-seronegative. The sequencing input was PBMCs. The V and J genes are TRBV2 and TRBJ2-4, with a tentative D call TRBD1 (7 bases). As DNA, the CDR3 is TGTGCCAGCAGGGATCAGGGGGGACGGGACATTCAGTACTTC. Translation: CASRDQGGRDIQYF.